Following are 8 T cell receptor beta chains from one sample sequenced in a study of spatial heterogeneity in lung cancer. General study points: In tumors, expanded intratumoral alpha and beta TCR counts tracked mutation counts.

TCRdb re-called the 5' RACE reads with MiXCR, one entry per CDR3 protein. The table lists roughly 2,100 distinct CDR3 sequences, 22% of them singletons, with 20% to 25% in the top ten. Time point denoted: sample taken at primary tumor resection. Their target antigens are unknown. Source: lung tumor tissue, taken at surgery. These receptors came from a male donor with early-stage non-small cell lung cancer.

By sample share, this clonotype is medium-sized. This beta chain is an unintended read in a library built for alpha chains; its size means little. This sequence joins TRBV6-6 and TRBJ2-7; D call uncertain. The CDR3 is 11 amino acids. CDR1 and CDR2 from the germline V gene are MNHNY and SVGAGI (reference sequence). The ends were cut back, 10 bases at V and 8 bases at J, with 15 bases in the middle. CDR3 DNA: TGTGCCACTGGATCTGGGCATAAGCAGTACTTC. Residues: CATGSGHKQYF.

By its share, this clonotype is medium-sized. The library was prepared for alpha chains; this beta chain is a stray read, so its frequency means little. The chain recombines TRBV12-3 or TRBV12-4 with TRBJ1-5; D unresolved. This CDR3 contains 12 residues. The ends were cut back, 5 bases at V and 11 bases at J, with 13 bases in the middle. Here the CDR3 DNA reads TGTGCCAGCAGTCGATTAGACTCGACCCAGCATTTT. This codes for CASSRLDSTQHF.

Details on this clonotype: This beta chain came through as a stray read in a library set up for alpha chains, and its size says little. The V gene is TRBV12-3 or TRBV12-4, the J gene TRBJ1-2; 9 bases are a match to TRBD1. V trimming: 5 bases; J trimming: 8 bases; junction bases outside the gene matches: 6. The CDR3 contains 13 residues. The CDR3 region is CASSPTGGDGYTF. In nucleotides, the CDR3 is TGTGCCAGCAGTCCGACAGGGGGAGACGGCTACACCTTC.

This clonotype was found many times. Since it is a stray read in a library aimed at alpha chains, this beta chain has a size that is not meaningful. J is TRBJ2-2 and V is TRBV29-1, with a tentative D call TRBD1 (6 bases). Trimming removed 5 bases at V and 2 bases at J, with 9 bases between. The CDR3 length is 13 residues. Per germline, CDR1 SQVTM and CDR2 ANQGSEA. The CDR3 sequence: CSVRTANTGELFF. The CDR3 region has the DNA TGCAGCGTTCGGACAGCTAACACCGGGGAGCTGTTTTTT.

Sample share makes this clonotype medium-sized. This beta chain was picked up by a library intended for alpha chains and is off target, so its count carries little meaning. CDR3 sequence (DNA): TGTGCCAGCAGCCACAGGGGGACGAACACTGAAGCTTTCTTT. Residues: CASSHRGTNTEAFF. J is TRBJ1-1 and V is TRBV6-5; 8 bases agree with TRBD1. The CDR3 has 14 residues. The V gene's germline CDR1 is MNHEY and CDR2 SVGAGI. After removal of 6 bases from V and 1 base from J, the junction contained 4 bases not matched to a gene.

By share of the sample, this clonotype is large. Since it is a stray read in a library aimed at alpha chains, this beta chain has a size that is not meaningful. The chain has TRBV6-6 and TRBJ1-6; D not resolved. There are 15 residues in the CDR3. Germline assignment: CDR1 MNHNY and CDR2 SVGAGI (reference sequence). V lost 0 bases and J 5 bases, leaving 8 bases between the germline ends. CDR3 amino acids: CASSYSTVDNSPLHF. The CDR3 nucleotides are TGTGCCAGCAGTTACTCGACTGTTGATAATTCACCCCTCCACTTT.

This clonotype was seen many times. This beta chain appears as a stray read in a library generated for alpha chains; its size is not informative. This chain uses TRBV27 with TRBJ1-1; possible D gene TRBD1, 5 bases. V dropped 4 bases and J dropped 7 bases, with 13 bases sitting between them. Germline V CDR1 and CDR2: MNHEY, SMNVEV (reference sequence). The length of the CDR3 is 13 residues. CDR3 sequence: CASSSDAGGEAFF. DNA for the CDR3: TGTGCCAGCAGTTCGGACGCTGGGGGTGAAGCTTTCTTT.

This clonotype has at least ten counts. This beta chain is off target for a library built for alpha chains, so its abundance means little. V usage is TRBV20-1 and J usage is TRBJ1-5; 8 nucleotides align to TRBD1. CDR1 is DFQATT, CDR2 SNEGSKA, per germline (reference sequence). The length of the CDR3 is 16 residues. J was trimmed by 0 bases and V by 0 bases; bases with no gene match: 4. CDR3 amino acids: CSARDPGGHSNQPQHF. CDR3 DNA sequence: TGCAGTGCTAGAGATCCAGGGGGCCATAGCAATCAGCCCCAGCATTTT.